These 27 T cell receptor beta chains originate from one sample sequenced in a study of blood T cell repertoires in COVID-19. Here immunoSEQ multiplex PCR was the method, and the copy in TCRdb shows in-frame clones only, minus some. The profile shows fewer than 500,000 clones, 87% of them singletons. Sequenced input: PBMCs or T cells enriched from blood (not recorded which). The origin of the receptors is a woman aged 18-29 years who had recovered from COVID-19.

This sequence joins TRBV6-1 and TRBJ1-6; possible D gene TRBD1, 6 bases. CDR3 length: 14 amino acids. The ends were cut back, 1 base at V and 7 bases at J, with 8 bases in the middle. The germline gives CDR1 MNHNS, CDR2 SASEGT. The CDR3: CASSEGTVNSPLHF. The DNA of the CDR3 is TGTGCCAGCAGTGAAGGGACAGTAAATTCACCCCTCCACTTT.

This chain connects TRBV27 to TRBJ1-6; tentative D call: TRBD1 (5 bases). From germline, CDR1 is MNHEY and CDR2 SMNVEV (reference sequence). With 5 bases removed from V and 0 bases from J, the gap between germline ends came to 14 bases. The CDR3 length is 17 residues. The CDR3 here is CASSPGTLSSYNSPLHF. As DNA, the CDR3 is TGTGCCAGCAGTCCCGGGACTCTTAGCTCCTATAATTCACCCCTCCACTTT.

The chain links TRBV3-1 (or the pseudogene TRBV3-2) to TRBJ1-2; D is undetermined. Trimming shortened V by 0 bases and J by 0 bases, and 8 bases separated the two germline ends. The CDR3 sequence is 15 residues long. The V gene's germline CDR1 is LGHDT and CDR2 YNNKEL (reference sequence). The CDR3 loop is CASSQEAAPNYGYTF. In DNA form, the CDR3 reads TGTGCCAGCAGCCAAGAGGCTGCCCCTAACTATGGCTACACCTTC.

The chain is built from TRBV4-1 and TRBJ1-5; D remains unclear. This CDR3 is 14 amino acids long. The V gene lost 0 bases and the J gene lost 6 bases, with 9 bases spanning the gap. Germline V lookup: CDR1 MGHRA, CDR2 YSYEKL. This chain's CDR3 is CASSQDRGTQPQHF. The CDR3 DNA follows: TGCGCCAGCAGCCAAGACCGGGGTACTCAGCCCCAGCATTTT.

V and J are TRBV19 and TRBJ2-1; D is unresolved. This CDR3 is built from 13 residues. V shed 6 bases and J shed 1 base, with 7 bases lying between them. The germline V gene has CDR1 LNHDA and CDR2 SQIVND (reference sequence). The CDR3: CASSPTSYNEQFF. CDR3 sequence (DNA): TGTGCCAGTAGCCCGACTTCCTACAATGAGCAGTTCTTC.

This clone has a single count. The V gene is TRBV11-3, the J gene TRBJ2-7; the D is unclear. Germline V gene sequence: CDR1 SGHNT, CDR2 YENEEA. The CDR3 runs 13 residues. V was trimmed by 4 bases and J by 7 bases, leaving 14 bases between them. The CDR3 spells CASSSGHLGEQYF. CDR3 in DNA: TGTGCCAGCAGCTCGGGTCACCTCGGGGAGCAGTACTTC.

The rearrangement uses TRBV4-1 and TRBJ1-1, with 7 nucleotides matching TRBD1. The CDR3 covers 20 residues. V trimming: 4 bases; J trimming: 5 bases; junction bases outside the gene matches: 25. Germline V gene sequence: CDR1 MGHRA, CDR2 YSYEKL. CDR3 amino acids: CASSRQGRVGEGREGTEAFF. CDR3 DNA: TGCGCCAGCAGCCGACAGGGACGGGTTGGAGAGGGCAGAGAGGGGACTGAAGCTTTCTTT.

This chain uses TRBV6-2 or TRBV6-3 with TRBJ2-2; D is perhaps TRBD1 (7 bases). V was pared by 1 base and J by 6 bases, with 12 bases between. Germline V lookup: CDR1 MNHEY, CDR2 SVGEGT. The CDR3 is 15 amino acids. CDR3 DNA: TGTGCCAGCAGTTACTTGGGCAGGGGGGCCGGGGAGCTGTTTTTT. Encoded protein: CASSYLGRGAGELFF.

The table lists this clone with a few counts. The V and J genes are TRBV12-3 or TRBV12-4 and TRBJ1-2, with D hard to call. The CDR3 covers 13 residues. Deletions cut 5 bases from V and 1 base from J, with 8 bases between. The CDR3: CASSGLNNYGYTF. CDR3 bases: TGTGCCAGCAGTGGCCTCAATAACTATGGCTACACCTTC.

This clone was recorded a few times. This rearrangement joins TRBV6-6 to TRBJ1-2, with D tentatively TRBD1 (6 bases). Germline V gene data show CDR1 as MNHNY and CDR2 as SVGAGI (reference sequence). This CDR3 is 15 amino acids long. V was shortened by 0 bases and J by 1 base, with 9 bases between the two germline ends. The CDR3: CASSYSLDSNYGYTF. The CDR3 DNA reads TGTGCCAGCAGTTACTCCTTGGACAGTAACTATGGCTACACCTTC.

V and J are TRBV5-1 and TRBJ2-5, with TRBD2 matching over 9 bases. V lost 1 base, J lost 5 bases, and 6 bases stayed unmatched. The CDR3 has 15 amino acids. Per germline, CDR1 SGHRS and CDR2 YFSETQ. The CDR3 DNA reads TGCGCCAGCAGCTTGTATTTCCTAGCGGGGGAGACCCAGTACTTC. Translating it yields CASSLYFLAGETQYF.

The chain carries TRBV19 and TRBJ1-2; D unclear. V was trimmed by 7 bases and J by 8 bases, leaving 17 bases between them. The CDR3 sequence is 13 residues long. Per the germline V gene, CDR1 is LNHDA and CDR2 is SQIVND (reference sequence). The CDR3, as DNA: TGTGCCAGTACCTCGACTCGGATCCTAGGCTACACCTTC. Translation gives CASTSTRILGYTF.

This clone was found once. This chain uses TRBV19 with TRBJ1-5, with D maybe TRBD1 (6 bases). The germline V and J ends were trimmed by 3 bases and 0 bases, with 9 bases remaining between them. CDR3 length: 15 amino acids. Germline loops: CDR1 LNHDA, CDR2 SQIVND (reference sequence). Here the CDR3 reads CASSMDSNSNQPQHF. In DNA, the CDR3 is TGTGCCAGTAGTATGGACAGTAATAGCAATCAGCCCCAGCATTTT.

The count of this clone is one. The rearrangement uses TRBV28 and TRBJ1-6; 8 nucleotides line up with TRBD1. Germline V gene data show CDR1 as MDHEN and CDR2 as SYDVKM. The J segment lost 9 bases and the V segment lost 5 bases, leaving 15 bases of the junction unmatched. The CDR3 is made up of 17 amino acids. The chain's CDR3 is CASSVPGQVDRGSPLHF. The CDR3 DNA is TGTGCCAGCAGTGTCCCGGGACAGGTAGATCGTGGTTCACCCCTCCACTTT.

The chain carries TRBV5-1 and TRBJ2-5; 11 bases map to TRBD2. V dropped 4 bases and J dropped 4; count of bases not matched to a gene: 12. Germline V CDR1 and CDR2: SGHRS, YFSETQ. The CDR3 is 17 amino acids. CDR3: CASSRDERLAGRETQYF. The CDR3 coding sequence is TGCGCCAGCAGCCGAGACGAACGACTAGCGGGGAGAGAGACCCAGTACTTC. Drawing the rest from reference TRBV5-1 and TRBJ2-5, the complete variable domain is KAGVTQTPRYLIKTRGQQVTLSCSPISGHRSVSWYQQTPGQGLQFLFEYFSETQRNKGNFPGRFSGRQFSNSRSEMNVSTLELGDSALYLCASSRDERLAGRETQYFGPGTRLLVL.

The rearrangement uses TRBV5-5 and TRBJ2-4; D may be TRBD1 (6 bases). CDR3 size: 13 residues. Per germline, CDR1 SGHKS and CDR2 YYEKEE (reference sequence). V was trimmed by 4 bases and J by 6 bases, leaving 11 bases between them. The CDR3 DNA sequence: TGTGCCAGCAGCCCCGGACAGCCAAACATTCAGTACTTC. Translated, it gives CASSPGQPNIQYF.

The chain combines TRBV27 with TRBJ2-2, with D tentatively TRBD2 (6 bases). The germline gives CDR1 MNHEY, CDR2 SMNVEV (reference sequence). The CDR3 runs to 14 residues. V was shortened by 0 bases and J by 7 bases, with 9 bases between the two germline ends. CDR3 coding DNA: TGTGCCAGCAGTTTATCTTGGGGGGTCGGGGAGCTGTTTTTT. It translates to CASSLSWGVGELFF.

This chain links TRBV2 with TRBJ2-7, with a weak D call TRBD2 (6 bases). The germline V and J ends were trimmed by 4 bases and 5 bases, with 18 bases remaining between them. There are 15 residues in the CDR3. The germline V gene encodes CDR1 SNHLY and CDR2 FYNNEI. CDR3 loop: CASSVEGDLSNEQYF. In DNA, the CDR3 is TGTGCCAGCAGTGTGGAAGGGGACTTGAGCAACGAGCAGTACTTC.

This clone was seen a handful of times. This chain links TRBV28 with TRBJ1-6, with 12 nucleotides matching TRBD1. The V and J ends lost 4 bases and 10 bases, in that order; junction bases with no gene match: 11. Germline V gene lookup returns CDR1 MDHEN and CDR2 SYDVKM. The CDR3 contains 17 residues. In nucleotides, the CDR3 is TGTGCCAGCAGTTCCCGGGACAGGGGGCAGTTGGAGTCACCCCTCCACTTT. Translation gives CASSSRDRGQLESPLHF.

This chain connects TRBV7-9 to TRBJ2-5; TRBD1 might be the D (5 bases). Germline CDR1 reads SEHNR; CDR2 reads FQNEAQ (reference sequence). This CDR3 is built from 16 residues. Trimming removed 2 bases at V and 5 bases at J, with 18 bases between. The CDR3 region is CASSLTLVAGKETQYF. CDR3 DNA sequence: TGTGCCAGCAGCTTAACCTTGGTGGCAGGGAAGGAGACCCAGTACTTC.

The genes are TRBV19 and TRBJ1-5; 8 positions match TRBD1. The CDR3 has 17 amino acids. Trimming cost V 5 bases and J 0 bases; bases outside gene matches: 9. The V gene's germline CDR1 is LNHDA and CDR2 SQIVND (reference sequence). The CDR3 loop is CASSLGTGGGSNQPQHF. CDR3 coding DNA: TGTGCCAGTAGTCTAGGGACAGGCGGAGGTAGCAATCAGCCCCAGCATTTT.

The chain carries TRBV2 and TRBJ1-1; TRBD1 matches at 7 bases. The CDR3 extends over 16 amino acids. CDR1 is SNHLY, CDR2 FYNNEI, per germline. The ends lost 6 bases at V and 5 bases at J; junction bases unmatched: 15. CDR3 DNA sequence: TGTGCCAGCAGCCTGAAGCGTTACAGGGGTGAAACTGAAGCTTTCTTT. Its translation is CASSLKRYRGETEAFF.

The chain uses TRBV6-1 and TRBJ2-3; no reliable D call. V lost 2 bases and J lost 1, with 10 bases in between. This CDR3 is 15 amino acids long. Germline CDR1 reads MNHNS; CDR2 reads SASEGT. DNA for the CDR3: TGTGCCAGCAGTGAAACGACACCCGGCACAGATACGCAGTATTTT. It is translated as CASSETTPGTDTQYF.

V gene TRBV30 combines with J gene TRBJ1-3; 10 bases agree with TRBD1. This CDR3 region has 13 residues. The V and J ends lost 8 bases and 8 bases, in that order; junction bases with no gene match: 9. Per germline, CDR1 GTSNPN and CDR2 SVGIG (reference sequence). The CDR3 DNA is TGTGCCGGCGCCGGGACAGGGGTGGACACCATATATTTT. This codes for CAGAGTGVDTIYF.

The CDR3 coding sequence is TGTGCCAGCAGTGGATGGGCAGCCACAGATACGCAGTATTTT. Translation: CASSGWAATDTQYF. The chain carries TRBV2 and TRBJ2-3; D ambiguous. The CDR3 has 14 residues. CDR1 and CDR2 from the germline V gene are SNHLY and FYNNEI. Trimming left V 4 bases short and J 2 bases short, with 10 bases between.

The chain combines TRBV15 with TRBJ1-1; 7 nucleotides agree with TRBD1. From germline, CDR1 is LNHNV and CDR2 YYDKDF (reference sequence). This CDR3 has 15 residues. V shed 3 bases, J shed 0 bases, and the junction held 4 bases outside the gene matches. The CDR3 reads CATSSLQGMNTEAFF. In nucleotides, the CDR3 is TGTGCCACCAGCAGTTTACAGGGGATGAACACTGAAGCTTTCTTT.

The rearrangement uses TRBV30 and TRBJ1-1, with 9 bases that match TRBD1. The CDR3 totals 14 residues. Losses at the gene ends were 5 bases for V and 2 bases for J; bases not matched to a gene: 6. Germline V gene data show CDR1 as GTSNPN and CDR2 as SVGIG (reference sequence). The CDR3 nucleotides are TGTGCCTGGGGGGGACAGGGATTTAACACTGAAGCTTTCTTT. It encodes CAWGGQGFNTEAFF. Based on the CDR3 plus reference TRBV30 and TRBJ1-1, the full variable domain is SQTIHQWPATLVQPVGSPLSLECTVEGTSNPNLYWYRQAAGRGLQLLFYSVGIGQISSEVPQNLSASRPQDRQFILSSKKLLLSDSGFYLCAWGGQGFNTEAFFGQGTRLTVV.